One and the same sample provided the 19 T cell receptor beta chains below, sequenced in a study of a mutant IDH1 vaccine in newly diagnosed glioma. The method was immunoSEQ multiplex PCR; TCRdb's version includes in-frame clones alone and lacks a portion of them. The sample lists around 60,000 clones; around 90% were seen once. Time point noted: baseline, week 1 (first vaccination visit). Indicated treatment: pre-vaccination baseline after standard-of-care therapy. The specimen was PBMCs, collected from a glioma patient treated with radiotherapy, temozolomide or both. Receptors were obtained from a man aged 50 or older with glioma.

This chain links TRBV10-1 with TRBJ2-7; D remains unclear. Trimming removed 2 bases at V and 4 bases at J, with 12 bases between. Germline V gene lookup returns CDR1 WNHNN and CDR2 SYGVQD (reference sequence). This CDR3 is built from 14 residues. CDR3 DNA sequence: TGCGCCAGCAGTGAGGGGCCTGGGATTTACGAGCAGTACTTC. The encoded protein is CASSEGPGIYEQYF.

This chain uses TRBV30 with TRBJ2-5; no clear D gene. V lost 2 bases, J lost 1 base, and 8 bases lay in between. From germline, CDR1 is GTSNPN and CDR2 SVGIG (reference sequence). This CDR3 contains 13 residues. The CDR3 coding sequence is TGTGCCTGGAGTTCCGGACCCCAAGAGACCCAGTACTTC. This translates into CAWSSGPQETQYF.

The chain joins TRBV2 to TRBJ2-1; no firm D call. This CDR3 contains 14 residues. V lost 4 bases to trimming and J lost 9 bases, with 16 bases between them. Germline assignment: CDR1 SNHLY and CDR2 FYNNEI. CDR3 nucleotides: TGTGCCAGCAGTGGATTCCCTCTAGTGGCTGAGCAGTTCTTC. Its translation is CASSGFPLVAEQFF.

The chain employs TRBV30 and TRBJ1-4, with TRBD1 identical over 11 bases. The V gene's germline CDR1 is GTSNPN and CDR2 SVGIG (reference sequence). The CDR3 spans 14 residues. The V segment lost 2 bases and the J segment 7 bases; nucleotides outside the gene matches: 3. CDR3 loop: CAWSPDRGREKLFF. Written as DNA, the CDR3 is TGTGCCTGGAGTCCGGACAGGGGGCGTGAAAAACTGTTTTTT.

This rearrangement joins TRBV7-2 to TRBJ1-6, with 8 bases that match TRBD1. CDR1 is SGHTA, CDR2 FQGNSA, per germline. Germline trimming cut 1 base from V and 7 bases from J; bases unmatched to any gene: 6. The CDR3 spans 16 residues. The CDR3, as DNA: TGTGCCAGCAGCTTAGGGACAGGGCAAAGAAATTCACCCCTCCACTTT. As protein: CASSLGTGQRNSPLHF.

Remarks on this clone: One end of the junction varies from germline; a read error may be responsible. This sequence joins TRBV7-7 and TRBJ2-5, with a tentative D call TRBD2 (5 bases). The CDR3 extends over 15 amino acids. Germline-derived CDR1 and CDR2 are SSHAT and FNYEAQ (reference sequence). As DNA, the CDR3 is TGTGCTAGCAGCTCGTCCCGGGTAGGAGGAGAGACCCAGTACTTC. Encoded protein: CASSSSRVGGETQYF.

V and J are TRBV18 and TRBJ2-5; 7 nucleotides match TRBD1. The CDR3 has 13 residues. Germline CDR1 reads KGHSH; CDR2 reads LQKENI. V lost 6 bases, J lost 3 bases, and 4 bases stayed unmatched. In nucleotides, the CDR3 is TGTGCCAGCTCGATAGACAGGGAAGAGACCCAGTACTTC. Protein: CASSIDREETQYF.

V gene TRBV19 combines with J gene TRBJ1-2; D may be TRBD1 (5 bases). CDR3 length: 15 residues. V lost 1 base and J 8 bases, leaving 17 bases between the germline ends. CDR1 is LNHDA, CDR2 SQIVND, per germline (reference sequence). CDR3 in amino acids: CASSIAGVLSGGYTF. CDR3 nucleotide sequence: TGTGCCAGTAGTATAGCGGGGGTTCTATCGGGCGGCTACACCTTC.

This chain uses TRBV4-2 with TRBJ2-7; 7 nucleotides line up with TRBD2. With V trimmed by 3 bases and J by 0 bases, 11 bases remained unmatched. Germline values: CDR1 LGHNA, CDR2 YNFKEQ. This CDR3 spans 17 amino acids. DNA for the CDR3: TGTGCCAGCAGCCACGCCTCGGCGGCTAGCGGCTCCTACGAGCAGTACTTC. Residues: CASSHASAASGSYEQYF.

The chain joins TRBV13 to TRBJ1-1; 8 bases are a match to TRBD1. The CDR3 is 17 amino acids. Germline V gene data show CDR1 as PRHDT and CDR2 as FYEKMQ (reference sequence). Trimming removed 4 bases from V and 0 bases from J; junction bases left unmatched: 10. CDR3 DNA: TGTGCCAGCAGCTCAATACAGGGGGTCGGCATGAACACTGAAGCTTTCTTT. It is translated as CASSSIQGVGMNTEAFF.

The count of this clone is one. The chain couples TRBV5-5 to TRBJ2-7; D gene uncertain. Germline V gene sequence: CDR1 SGHKS, CDR2 YYEKEE (reference sequence). Trimming took off 1 base at V and 2 bases at J, with 13 bases between the two ends. This CDR3 comprises 15 residues. In DNA, the CDR3 is TGTGCCAGCAGCTTGCGCTTCGGGCAGGCCTACGAGCAGTACTTC. This gives the protein CASSLRFGQAYEQYF. The variable domain in full, completed from reference TRBV5-5 and TRBJ2-7, reads DAGVTQSPTHLIKTRGQQVTLRCSPISGHKSVSWYQQVLGQGPQFIFQYYEKEERGRGNFPDRFSARQFPNYSSELNVNALLLGDSALYLCASSLRFGQAYEQYFGPGTRLTVT.

The chain carries TRBV10-1 and TRBJ1-1; D gene ambiguous. The V end was cut by 0 bases, the J end by 4 bases, with 12 bases between. CDR1 WNHNN and CDR2 SYGVQD come from the germline V gene (reference sequence). The CDR3 has 15 amino acids. CDR3 bases: TGCGCCAGCAGTGAGTCTCGGCAGGTAGGCACTGAAGCTTTCTTT. It yields the protein CASSESRQVGTEAFF.

This clone has only one observation. The chain is built from TRBV7-2 and TRBJ2-3, with TRBD1 matching over 9 bases. CDR1 is SGHTA, CDR2 FQGNSA, per germline. The CDR3 is 16 amino acids. Losses at the gene ends were 5 bases for V and 6 bases for J; bases not matched to a gene: 12. CDR3 DNA: TGTGCCAGCAGCCGCGACAGGGGGTCTCGGCATGATACGCAGTATTTT. As protein: CASSRDRGSRHDTQYF.

The V call is TRBV7-9, the J call TRBJ2-7, with D tentatively TRBD1 or TRBD2 (5 bases each). The germline gives CDR1 SEHNR, CDR2 FQNEAQ (reference sequence). V dropped 4 bases and J dropped 5 bases, with 21 bases sitting between them. This CDR3 region has 16 residues. The CDR3 sequence is CASSSANAGTRDEQYF. CDR3 in DNA: TGTGCCAGCAGCTCCGCAAATGCCGGGACGAGGGACGAGCAGTACTTC.

The chain recombines TRBV27 with TRBJ2-3, with 8 bases fitting TRBD2. The CDR3 covers 16 residues. Germline-derived CDR1 and CDR2 are MNHEY and SMNVEV (reference sequence). The V gene end was trimmed by 5 bases and the J gene end by 1 base; junction bases not matched to a gene: 8. CDR3 bases: TGTGCCAGCAGTCCCCTGTGGCGGGGGGGCACAGATACGCAGTATTTT. Translation gives CASSPLWRGGTDTQYF.

The chain employs TRBV5-1 and TRBJ2-3, with D uncertain. This CDR3 is built from 12 residues. Trimming took off 4 bases at V and 0 bases at J, with 3 bases between the two ends. In germline, CDR1 is SGHRS, CDR2 YFSETQ. CDR3 residues: CASSASTDTQYF. In DNA, the CDR3 is TGCGCCAGCAGCGCTAGCACAGATACGCAGTATTTT.

The J gene is TRBJ2-2, the V gene TRBV5-4; perhaps TRBD1 as D (6 bases). Germline CDR1 and CDR2: SGHNT and YYREEE (reference sequence). The CDR3 length is 15 residues. Trimming removed 1 base at V and 0 bases at J, with 7 bases between. The CDR3 sequence: CASSLQGSNTGELFF. CDR3 nucleotide sequence: TGTGCCAGCAGCTTGCAGGGGTCGAACACCGGGGAGCTGTTTTTT. The full variable domain, with the rest looked up from reference TRBV5-4 and TRBJ2-2, is ETGVTQSPTHLIKTRGQQVTLRCSSQSGHNTVSWYQQALGQGPQFIFQYYREEENGRGNFPPRFSGLQFPNYSSELNVNALELDDSALYLCASSLQGSNTGELFFGEGSRLTVL.

The chain has TRBV27 and TRBJ2-7; TRBD1 agrees at 7 bases. This CDR3 comprises 15 residues. Trimming cost V 0 bases and J 6 bases; bases outside gene matches: 8. The germline CDR1 and CDR2 sequences are MNHEY and SMNVEV (reference sequence). The CDR3 loop reads CASSLSQGTQSEQYF. The CDR3 DNA reads TGTGCCAGCAGTTTATCACAGGGGACGCAGTCCGAGCAGTACTTC.

This chain links TRBV6-5 with TRBJ2-3, with TRBD2 as a possible D gene (5 bases). Deletions cut 3 bases from V and 0 bases from J, with 10 bases between. The CDR3 runs 15 residues. Germline V gene data show CDR1 as MNHEY and CDR2 as SVGAGI. CDR3: CASSYERFSTDTQYF. The CDR3 nucleotides are TGTGCCAGCAGTTATGAGCGGTTTAGCACAGATACGCAGTATTTT.